One T cell receptor beta chain is described in this entry. Sequence at one end of the junction differs from germline and may be a read error. The data are from a study of vaccination and CD4 T cells after COVID-19. Study-level background: The post-COVID sampling time was a median around 91 days after diagnosis, ranging from 35 to 161.

The CDR3 runs to 16 residues. A single record per CDR3 protein comes from TCRdb applying MiXCR to the PCR reads. The sample has 11,000 to 15,000 distinct CDR3 sequences; roughly 65% are singletons. Sequencing was performed on CD4+ T cells from blood, taken after SARS-CoV-2 vaccination. The chain employs TRBV5-3 and TRBJ2-2; TRBD2 might be the D (5 bases). TRBV5-3 is placed among ORFs of uncertain function. This sequence was found in a human donor who had recovered from COVID-19. Here the CDR3 DNA reads TGTGCCAGCAGCTTGCGGGCCCCTACGAACACCGGGGAGCTGTTTTTT. Its protein product is CASSLRAPTNTGELFF.